The entry below gives a single T cell receptor beta chain sequence along with its context. The target antigen is unknown. Compared with germline, one end of the junction differs, possibly owing to a read error. The table came from immunoSEQ multiplex PCR; TCRdb's copy has only in-frame clones and leaves some out. The table shows fewer than 40,000 clones, with roughly 93% occurring only once. In germline, CDR1 is SSHAT, CDR2 FNYEAQ (reference sequence). The CDR3 totals 14 residues. These data belong to a study of T cells in localized non-small cell lung cancer. Study results and caveats: Longer overall survival was linked to higher blood T cell density. Uninvolved adjacent lung had higher T cell clonality than tumor and all other tissues.

The material was peripheral blood, obtained before any cancer treatment. The chain combines TRBV7-7 with TRBJ2-2; 10 bases fit TRBD1. This TCR was sampled from a female donor over 55 with stage I lung adenocarcinoma. This CDR3 reads CASSWDRGTGELFF. DNA of the CDR3: TGTGCTAGCAGCTGGGACAGGGGCACCGGGGAGCTGTTTTTT.